The 28 T cell receptor beta chains listed next were all sequenced from one sample in a study of shared clonotypes between healthy human individuals. Assay: immunoSEQ multiplex PCR; the TCRdb copy retains only in-frame clones and omits some. The data show 2 million to 2.5 million clones, over 90% seen once. The specimen sequenced was naive CD4+ T cells from PBMCs. The subset: CD45RA+ positively selected. All receptors come from a man aged 18 to 35 in good health. Some clones in this sample may be carry-over from other donors' samples.

This sequence joins TRBV29-1 and TRBJ2-5; D gene ambiguous. CDR1 and CDR2 from the germline V gene are SQVTM and ANQGSEA. Trimming removed 4 bases from V and 2 bases from J, with 17 bases in between. This CDR3 comprises 15 residues. The CDR3 DNA reads as TGCAGCGTTGCCCGCGGCCCGGAAAGGCAAGAGACCCAGTACTTC. Protein: CSVARGPERQETQYF.

The rearrangement uses TRBV11-2 and TRBJ2-3; D possibly corresponds to TRBD2 (6 bases). With 3 bases removed from V and 0 bases from J, the gap between germline ends came to 13 bases. In germline, CDR1 is SGHAT, CDR2 FQNNGV. The CDR3 is 16 residues long. CDR3 coding DNA: TGTGCCAGCAGCTTGTTTGCGGGGACTAGCACAGATACGCAGTATTTT. Residues: CASSLFAGTSTDTQYF.

This chain connects TRBV28 to TRBJ2-5; D remains ambiguous. V gave up 6 bases and J gave up 4 bases, with 9 bases separating them. The CDR3 covers 12 residues. Per germline, CDR1 MDHEN and CDR2 SYDVKM. CDR3 DNA: TGTGCCAGCAGGTCCGCCCGAGAGACCCAGTACTTC. This gives the protein CASRSARETQYF.

This chain links TRBV11-3 with TRBJ2-1; 8 nucleotides match TRBD2. The CDR3 extends over 15 amino acids. Germline lookup yields CDR1 SGHNT and CDR2 YENEEA. The V gene end was trimmed by 4 bases and the J gene end by 2 bases; junction bases not matched to a gene: 4. The CDR3: CASSSGTRAYNEQFF. Here the CDR3 DNA reads TGTGCCAGCAGCTCCGGGACTAGAGCCTACAATGAGCAGTTCTTC.

V is TRBV9 and J is TRBJ2-4; tentatively, D is TRBD2 (6 bases). CDR3 size: 14 residues. The ends were cut back, 2 bases at V and 7 bases at J, with 13 bases in the middle. Germline loops: CDR1 SGDLS, CDR2 YYNGEE. The CDR3 DNA sequence: TGTGCCAGCAGCGTCGGGGACTCCGGGAACATTCAGTACTTC. Protein: CASSVGDSGNIQYF.

V is TRBV7-8 and J is TRBJ2-5; D is undetermined. Deletions cut 4 bases from V and 2 bases from J, with 11 bases between. Germline CDR1 reads SGHVS; CDR2 reads FQNEAQ. This CDR3 has 14 amino acids. CDR3 sequence: CASSSLSGQETQYF. The CDR3 DNA reads TGTGCCAGCAGCTCGTTATCCGGGCAAGAGACCCAGTACTTC.

V usage is TRBV4-3 and J usage is TRBJ1-3; D is possibly TRBD1 (6 bases). V dropped 4 bases and J dropped 3 bases, with 16 bases sitting between them. The CDR3 extends over 16 amino acids. Germline V lookup: CDR1 LGHNA, CDR2 YSLEER. CDR3 DNA: TGCGCCAGCAGCCCAACGGCGGGGGCAGGTGGAAACACCATATATTTT. Its translation is CASSPTAGAGGNTIYF.

The rearrangement uses TRBV9 and TRBJ2-1, with 9 bases matching TRBD1. J lost 1 base, V lost 3 bases, and 5 bases had no gene match. This CDR3 is built from 16 residues. CDR1 SGDLS and CDR2 YYNGEE come from the germline V gene. In DNA, the CDR3 is TGTGCCAGCAGCGCCCCGGGACAGGGATCCTACAATGAGCAGTTCTTC. Translated, it gives CASSAPGQGSYNEQFF.

The chain employs TRBV4-3 and TRBJ2-3; 11 bases agree with TRBD2. Germline CDR1 and CDR2: LGHNA and YSLEER. Losses at the gene ends were 4 bases for V and 4 bases for J; bases not matched to a gene: 7. The CDR3 sequence is 16 residues long. CDR3 residues: CASSPRLAGIADTQYF. The CDR3 DNA reads TGCGCCAGCAGCCCACGACTAGCGGGAATCGCAGATACGCAGTATTTT.

The chain has TRBV4-3 and TRBJ2-1; tentatively, D is TRBD2 (5 bases). CDR3 length: 12 residues. Looked up from germline, CDR1 is LGHNA and CDR2 is YSLEER. With 3 bases removed from V and 10 bases from J, the gap between germline ends came to 10 bases. Here the CDR3 reads CASSQPGEEQFF. In DNA form, the CDR3 reads TGCGCCAGCAGCCAGCCCGGGGAAGAGCAGTTCTTC.

In its sample, this clone was seen once. CDR3 DNA: TGTGCCAGCAGCTTAGCTAGGCGGGCAGATACGCAGTATTTT. Amino acid sequence: CASSLARRADTQYF. The chain has TRBV7-2 and TRBJ2-3, with D maybe TRBD2 (5 bases). The CDR3 sequence is 14 residues long. Germline assignment: CDR1 SGHTA and CDR2 FQGNSA. V was shortened by 0 bases and J by 4 bases, with 8 bases between the two germline ends.

The chain uses TRBV7-9 and TRBJ2-1; TRBD2 might be the D (6 bases). Germline loops: CDR1 SEHNR, CDR2 FQNEAQ (reference sequence). V was clipped by 5 bases and J by 8 bases, with 16 bases between them. The CDR3 is 14 residues long. The DNA of the CDR3 is TGTGCCAGCAGCCGGTCGGGAGCAGGACATGAGCAGTTCTTC. Protein: CASSRSGAGHEQFF.

The genes are TRBV4-2 and TRBJ2-7; 7 nucleotides line up with TRBD2. V was clipped by 4 bases and J by 5 bases; unmatched bases: 11. CDR1 and CDR2 (germline): LGHNA, YNFKEQ. The length of the CDR3 is 15 residues. The CDR3 reads CASSRAGEGSHEQYF. The DNA for the CDR3 is TGTGCCAGCAGCCGCGCGGGGGAGGGGTCCCACGAGCAGTACTTC.

The rearrangement joins TRBV6-6 to TRBJ2-7, with no clear D. The germline CDR1 and CDR2 sequences are MNHNY and SVGAGI (reference sequence). The V gene lost 7 bases and the J gene lost 1 base, with 14 bases spanning the gap. The length of the CDR3 is 14 residues. The CDR3 bases are TGTGCCAGCAAAAAGGACGGCCCTTCCTACGAGCAGTACTTC. This gives the protein CASKKDGPSYEQYF.

The rearrangement joins TRBV11-3 to TRBJ1-3, with a possible D match to TRBD1 (6 bases). Germline CDR1 is SGHNT and CDR2 is YENEEA. This CDR3 has 15 residues. V lost 5 bases and J 2 bases, leaving 13 bases between the germline ends. The CDR3 region has the DNA TGTGCCAGCAGCGCCACACAGGGAGCTGGAAACACCATATATTTT. It is translated as CASSATQGAGNTIYF.

This clone was seen a handful of times. The J gene is TRBJ2-1, the V gene TRBV10-1; no clear D gene. The germline V gene encodes CDR1 WNHNN and CDR2 SYGVQD (reference sequence). The CDR3 runs 14 residues. Trimming shortened V by 4 bases and J by 5 bases, and 12 bases separated the two germline ends. The CDR3 spells CASSAINPDNEQFF. The CDR3 DNA reads as TGCGCCAGCAGTGCTATCAATCCCGACAATGAGCAGTTCTTC.

This rearrangement joins TRBV4-3 to TRBJ1-1; no reliable D call. V shed 1 base and J shed 1 base, with 7 bases lying between them. This CDR3 comprises 14 residues. CDR1 is LGHNA and CDR2 is YSLEER in the germline V gene. The chain's CDR3 is CASSQAVQNTEAFF. As DNA, the CDR3 is TGCGCCAGCAGCCAAGCCGTCCAGAACACTGAAGCTTTCTTT.

Remarks on this clone: Additional DNA sequences in this sample encode the identical CDR3. V usage is TRBV5-1 and J usage is TRBJ2-1; 9 positions match TRBD1. CDR3 length: 14 residues. CDR1 SGHRS and CDR2 YFSETQ come from the germline V gene. The J segment lost 4 bases and the V segment lost 4 bases, leaving 3 bases of the junction unmatched. This CDR3 reads CASSTGTGYNEQFF. DNA for the CDR3: TGCGCCAGCAGCACCGGGACAGGGTACAATGAGCAGTTCTTC.

J is TRBJ2-7 and V is TRBV25-1; the D gene is possibly TRBD1 (5 bases). The CDR3 loop spans 15 amino acids. With 2 bases removed from V and 3 bases from J, the gap between germline ends came to 14 bases. CDR1 and CDR2 from the germline V gene are MGHDK and SYGVNS. CDR3 sequence (DNA): TGTGCCAGCAGTGAAGGCGCATTAACAGGCTACGAGCAGTACTTC. This codes for CASSEGALTGYEQYF.

This rearrangement joins TRBV21-1 to TRBJ2-1; the D call of TRBD2 is as the table states it, not checked on the DNA. TRBV21-1 is a listed pseudogene. The CDR3 spans 17 residues. The CDR3 region has the DNA TGTGCCAGCAGCAAAAATGGGCGGGAGTTCTTCTACAATGAGCAGTTCTTC. Translation gives CASSKNGREFFYNEQFF.

As for this clone: This same CDR3 is encoded by further DNA sequences in the sample. This chain uses TRBV5-1 with TRBJ2-3; 12 bases match TRBD2. The germline CDR1 and CDR2 sequences are SGHRS and YFSETQ. V shed 5 bases, J shed 0 bases, and the junction held 4 bases outside the gene matches. The length of the CDR3 is 16 residues. This CDR3 is CASRLTSGRSTDTQYF. CDR3 coding DNA: TGCGCCAGCAGGTTGACTAGCGGGAGAAGCACAGATACGCAGTATTTT.

The chain employs TRBV28 and TRBJ2-1; D may be TRBD1 (6 bases). Germline V gene data show CDR1 as MDHEN and CDR2 as SYDVKM. V shed 3 bases and J shed 3 bases, with 18 bases lying between them. The CDR3 sequence is 17 residues long. DNA of the CDR3: TGTGCCAGCAGTTTTAAGCACGGGAAGGGGGTCTACAATGAGCAGTTCTTC. This gives the protein CASSFKHGKGVYNEQFF. The whole variable domain, filled in from reference TRBV28 and TRBJ2-1, reads DVKVTQSSRYLVKRTGEKVFLECVQDMDHENMFWYRQDPGLGLRLIYFSYDVKMKEKGDIPEGYSVSREKKERFSLILESASTNQTSMYLCASSFKHGKGVYNEQFFGPGTRLTVL.

The J gene is TRBJ2-3, the V gene TRBV7-9; no reliable D call. The V gene lost 7 bases and the J gene lost 7 bases, with 9 bases spanning the gap. Germline V gene lookup returns CDR1 SEHNR and CDR2 FQNEAQ (reference sequence). The CDR3 runs 11 residues. The CDR3 spells CASTLGHTQYF. CDR3 in DNA: TGTGCCAGCACCCTGGGCCATACGCAGTATTTT.

This chain connects TRBV19 to TRBJ1-1; the D gene is possibly TRBD1 (6 bases). The V end lost 9 bases, the J end lost 2 bases, and 16 bases lay between the germline ends. CDR1 is LNHDA, CDR2 SQIVND, per germline (reference sequence). The CDR3 is made up of 14 amino acids. The CDR3 protein is CASVQGSGNTEAFF. In nucleotides, the CDR3 is TGTGCCAGCGTACAGGGCTCTGGTAACACTGAAGCTTTCTTT.

This chain uses TRBV6-5 with TRBJ2-5, with TRBD1 matching 10 bases. The germline gives CDR1 MNHEY, CDR2 SVGAGI. V dropped 5 bases and J dropped 2; count of bases not matched to a gene: 2. The CDR3 covers 14 residues. In nucleotides, the CDR3 is TGTGCCAGCAGTAGGGGACAGGGGCAAGAGACCCAGTACTTC. Amino acids: CASSRGQGQETQYF.

The chain recombines TRBV15 with TRBJ1-2, with D hard to call. The ends were cut back, 0 bases at V and 6 bases at J, with 14 bases in the middle. CDR3 size: 15 residues. Germline-derived CDR1 and CDR2 are LNHNV and YYDKDF (reference sequence). CDR3 DNA: TGTGCCACCAGCAGAGAGAGGACGGGTGTCAATGGCTACACCTTC. It codes for CATSRERTGVNGYTF.

This chain connects TRBV28 to TRBJ2-2; D is perhaps TRBD2 (6 bases). CDR3 size: 12 residues. V lost 11 bases, J lost 7 bases, and 14 bases lay in between. Germline assignment: CDR1 MDHEN and CDR2 SYDVKM. The CDR3 loop is CAVGEASGELFF. Here the CDR3 DNA reads TGTGCCGTCGGGGAGGCTAGCGGGGAGCTGTTTTTT. Full variable domain (remainder filled in from reference TRBV28 and TRBJ2-2): DVKVTQSSRYLVKRTGEKVFLECVQDMDHENMFWYRQDPGLGLRLIYFSYDVKMKEKGDIPEGYSVSREKKERFSLILESASTNQTSMYLCAVGEASGELFFGEGSRLTVL.

This sequence joins TRBV30 and TRBJ1-6, with 8 bases matching TRBD1. This CDR3 region has 15 residues. V gave up 4 bases and J gave up 7 bases; unmatched junction bases: 9. CDR1 is GTSNPN, CDR2 SVGIG, per germline (reference sequence). The CDR3 bases are TGTGCCTGGACGCAGAGACAGGGGAACAATTCACCCCTCCACTTT. It yields the protein CAWTQRQGNNSPLHF.